This T cell receptor beta chain stems from a study of cytomegalovirus exposure and HLA in healthy donors. Trimming left V 1 base short and J 5 bases short, with 15 bases between. This CDR3 contains 16 residues. Germline V gives CDR1 SNHLY, CDR2 FYNNEI. Primers for the PCR totalled 60 Vbeta and 13 Jbeta. TCRdb's table, derived via immunoSEQ multiplex PCR, lists solely in-frame clones and lacks some. This table has roughly 110,000 clones, roughly 73% appearing once. At collection, donors were nominally healthy, but unrecorded immune exposures were probable. J is TRBJ1-5 and V is TRBV2; D might be TRBD1 (6 bases). Sequenced: PBMCs. The TCR comes from a woman aged 25 to 39 in good health and CMV-seronegative. Here the CDR3 reads CASSEGTDFGYQPQHF. The CDR3, as DNA: TGTGCCAGCAGTGAAGGGACAGACTTTGGTTATCAGCCCCAGCATTTT.